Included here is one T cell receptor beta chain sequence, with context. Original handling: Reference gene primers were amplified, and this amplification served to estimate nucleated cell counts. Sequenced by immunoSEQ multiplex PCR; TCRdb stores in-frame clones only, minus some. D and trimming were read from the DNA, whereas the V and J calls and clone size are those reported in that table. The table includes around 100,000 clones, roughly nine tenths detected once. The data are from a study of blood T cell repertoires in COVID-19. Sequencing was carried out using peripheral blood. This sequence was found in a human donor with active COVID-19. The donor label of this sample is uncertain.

DNA for the CDR3: TGTGCCAGCAGCGTAGCGATCGGGCCAGGGACAGATACGCAGTATTTT. Translating it yields CASSVAIGPGTDTQYF. The chain has TRBV9 and TRBJ2-3, with a tentative D call TRBD1 (5 bases). Germline-derived CDR1 and CDR2 are SGDLS and YYNGEE. CDR3 length: 16 residues. V dropped 0 bases and J dropped 3 bases, with 14 bases sitting between them.